The source of this TCR beta chain is a study of CD8 T cells in ankylosing spondylitis (TCRdb year 2017). For the study in its entirety: The study profiled T cell receptor beta repertoires in healthy donors and ankylosing spondylitis patients to find disease-linked TCR variants. The full study cohort was made up of about 25 ankylosing spondylitis patients and fewer than 120 healthy donors. Peripheral blood was sampled, and synovial fluid was also collected from ankylosing spondylitis patients. Results the study describes overall, beyond this receptor: Significant enrichment of the disease-linked clones was reported in matched synovial fluid samples from ankylosing spondylitis patients. Blood from ankylosing spondylitis patients appeared to be characterized by a TCR beta motif composed of under 10 highly homologous amino acid variants. A CD8+ phenotype was shown by the disease-linked clones, which were found at relatively low frequencies in peripheral blood. Some motif variants were previously reported in synovial fluid and blood of reactive arthritis patients, suggesting common disease-initiation mechanisms.

The listed sequencing device is Illumina HiSeq 2500. TCR beta libraries were prepared by quantitative 5'-RACE with molecular barcodes. The original methods were these. A new computational method, built on a probabilistic model of VDJ rearrangement, was used to identify disease-linked TCR variants. In-frame beta chains were kept once TCRdb had trimmed the public reads at Q25 with fastp and called clones with MiXCR. Rows are unified per CDR3 protein, each entry keeping the most common DNA and genes. TCRdb, not the original authors, processed these V and J calls. Recorded for this sample are 300,000 to 400,000 distinct CDR3 sequences; approximately 20% of them occurred a single time. Jointly, the top ten make up about 16% of the sample. About this clonotype itself: Its recognized antigen is unknown. No base quality information exists; no much larger clone differs at one position.

The CDR3 spans 15 residues, from the cysteine through the phenylalanine. Just the 45-base CDR3 DNA is kept, in frame starting at base 1. Trimming removed 3 bases from V and 6 bases from J; the gene matches leave 6 bases unexplained. Based on the germline V gene, the CDR1 and CDR2 sequences are KGHSH and LQKENI. The chain is assembled from TRBV18 and TRBJ2-2, and TRBD1 aligns with 8 junction nucleotides. The receptor was isolated from a male donor with ankylosing spondylitis. What was sequenced was blood, either unsorted or a sorted T cell fraction (not recorded which). This receptor has the CDR3 CASSPQTGVAGELFF. The nucleotide sequence reads TGTGCCAGCTCACCCCAGACAGGGGTTGCCGGGGAGCTGTTTTTT.